The 4 T cell receptor beta chains below all came from one sample that was sequenced in a study of T cells after posttransplantation cyclophosphamide. A marrow graft followed busulfan-fludarabine conditioning, with cyclophosphamide on days +3 and +4. Method: immunoSEQ multiplex PCR; TCRdb's copy keeps in-frame clones and lacks some. The sample carries tens of thousands of clones, about 92% recorded once. The sample consisted of PBMCs, taken about 60 days after allogeneic stem cell transplant with posttransplant cyclophosphamide. These receptors all come from a male patient aged 55 to 69 who received an allogeneic stem cell transplant from a related donor and was CMV-positive. Some T cells may arise from the graft donor.

The CDR3 is CASSRQGVAPLHF. In nucleotides, the CDR3 is TGTGCCAGCAGCCGTCAGGGTGTCGCACCCCTCCACTTT. The rearrangement uses TRBV14 and TRBJ1-6; a weak D match, TRBD1 (5 bases). V was trimmed by 4 bases and J by 11 bases, leaving 12 bases between them. The CDR3 totals 13 residues. Germline V gene sequence: CDR1 SGHDN, CDR2 FVKESK.

CDR3 region: CASKVPRKAEGYTF. The DNA of the CDR3 is TGTGCCAGCAAGGTCCCCAGGAAGGCAGAGGGCTACACCTTC. The chain carries TRBV2 and TRBJ1-2; D gene uncertain. V was cut by 7 bases and J by 8 bases, with 20 bases left in between. The CDR3 contains 14 residues. CDR1 is SNHLY, CDR2 FYNNEI, per germline.

The chain recombines TRBV7-9 with TRBJ1-1; tentative D call: TRBD1 (5 bases). The CDR3 loop spans 16 amino acids. CDR1 SEHNR and CDR2 FQNEAQ come from the germline V gene (reference sequence). Trimming removed 5 bases from V and 2 bases from J, with 18 bases in between. The CDR3 DNA reads TGTGCCAGCAGCCCGGAGTTAGGGGTCGGCAACACTGAAGCTTTCTTT. Residues: CASSPELGVGNTEAFF. Full variable domain (outside the CDR3, taken from reference TRBV7-9 and TRBJ1-1): DTGVSQNPRHKITKRGQNVTFRCDPISEHNRLYWYRQTLGQGPEFLTYFQNEAQLEKSRLLSDRFSAERPKGSFSTLEIQRTEQGDSAMYLCASSPELGVGNTEAFFGQGTRLTVV.

The rearrangement uses TRBV21-1 and TRBJ1-4; whether TRBD1, the table's D call, matches the DNA was not checked. TRBV21-1 is marked as a pseudogene. This CDR3 is 14 amino acids long. In DNA form, the CDR3 reads TGTGCCAGCAGCAGGGGACAGTTTGGAGAAAAACTGTTTTTT. Translating it yields CASSRGQFGEKLFF.